Presented here are 23 T cell receptor beta chains from one specimen sequenced in a study of blood T cell repertoires in COVID-19. Libraries were prepared by immunoSEQ multiplex PCR; TCRdb keeps only in-frame clonotypes and omits some of them. Of a few hundred thousand clones in the sample, about 85% were seen once. The specimen was peripheral blood. Receptors originate from a woman in her late teens or twenties with acute or convalescent COVID-19.

The chain carries TRBV24-1 and TRBJ2-7; TRBD1 might be the D (6 bases). The CDR3 contains 12 residues. V was shortened by 3 bases and J by 10 bases, with 12 bases between the two germline ends. Germline V CDR1 and CDR2: KGHDR, SFDVKD. CDR3 DNA: TGTGCCACCAGTGATCCGAGGGGGAGACAGTACTTC. It yields the protein CATSDPRGRQYF.

The V gene is TRBV4-1, the J gene TRBJ1-3; TRBD1 matches 7 bases. CDR3 length equals 18 residues. V shed 2 bases, J shed 3 bases, and the junction held 13 bases outside the gene matches. The germline CDR1 and CDR2 sequences are MGHRA and YSYEKL. DNA for the CDR3: TGCGCCAGCAGCCAACCTACTACGGGACAGAAACGTGGAAACACCATATATTTT. It yields the protein CASSQPTTGQKRGNTIYF.

The V and J genes are TRBV10-1 and TRBJ2-7; 7 bases align to TRBD1. J gave up 2 bases and V 2 bases, and 3 bases lay outside the gene matches. CDR1 WNHNN and CDR2 SYGVQD come from the germline V gene (reference sequence). The CDR3 extends over 14 amino acids. The CDR3 DNA sequence: TGCGCCAGCAGTGAGGACGGGACAGCCTACGAGCAGTACTTC. Residues: CASSEDGTAYEQYF.

The chain combines TRBV5-4 with TRBJ2-7; 7 bases agree with TRBD1. Trimming took 0 bases from V and 3 from J; bases not matched to a gene: 3. The CDR3 contains 14 residues. Germline-derived CDR1 and CDR2 are SGHNT and YYREEE (reference sequence). The CDR3 DNA follows: TGTGCCAGCAGCTTGGGAGGACAGGACTACGAGCAGTACTTC. Its translation: CASSLGGQDYEQYF. The whole variable domain, filled in from reference TRBV5-4 and TRBJ2-7, reads ETGVTQSPTHLIKTRGQQVTLRCSSQSGHNTVSWYQQALGQGPQFIFQYYREEENGRGNFPPRFSGLQFPNYSSELNVNALELDDSALYLCASSLGGQDYEQYFGPGTRLTVT.

The chain is built from TRBV7-9 and TRBJ1-5; possibly TRBD1 for D (6 bases). Germline CDR1 is SEHNR and CDR2 is FQNEAQ (reference sequence). V lost 1 base and J lost 15, with 13 bases in between. The CDR3 covers 12 residues. The CDR3 sequence: CASSLEMGARHF. The CDR3 region has the DNA TGTGCCAGCAGCTTAGAAATGGGGGCGCGGCATTTT.

Here the CDR3 DNA reads TGTGCCTGGAGTGTACAGTTTATAAATGAAAAACTGTTTTTT. This translates into CAWSVQFINEKLFF. The V and J genes are TRBV30 and TRBJ1-4; D is unresolved. V gave up 0 bases and J gave up 5 bases, with 10 bases separating them. The CDR3 runs to 14 residues. Per the germline V gene, CDR1 is GTSNPN and CDR2 is SVGIG (reference sequence).

This rearrangement joins TRBV13 to TRBJ1-1; D uncertain. The CDR3 runs 16 residues. Trimming removed 4 bases from V and 1 base from J, with 16 bases in between. Germline CDR1 is PRHDT and CDR2 is FYEKMQ (reference sequence). CDR3 sequence reads: CASSYPGVLGNTEAFF. CDR3 coding DNA: TGTGCCAGCAGCTATCCCGGGGTTTTGGGGAACACTGAAGCTTTCTTT.

The V gene is TRBV7-8, the J gene TRBJ2-3, with TRBD1 identical over 7 bases. The V gene's germline CDR1 is SGHVS and CDR2 FQNEAQ. This CDR3 is built from 13 residues. J lost 2 bases, V lost 10 bases, and 6 bases had no gene match. Here the CDR3 DNA reads TGTGCCACCCGGGACAGCTACACAGATACGCAGTATTTT. It is translated as CATRDSYTDTQYF.

The V call is TRBV18, the J call TRBJ2-7; TRBD2 aligns across 12 bases. Unmatched junction bases numbered 9, after V lost 2 bases and J lost 1 base. Germline CDR1 KGHSH, CDR2 LQKENI. The CDR3 totals 18 residues. The CDR3 is CASSPGQGGLAGSYEQYF. The CDR3 DNA reads TGTGCCAGCTCACCAGGCCAGGGCGGACTAGCGGGATCCTACGAGCAGTACTTC.

This clone was seen a handful of times. The J gene is TRBJ2-5, the V gene TRBV6-5, with D maybe TRBD2 (5 bases). CDR3 size: 13 residues. Germline V lookup: CDR1 MNHEY, CDR2 SVGAGI. V shed 7 bases and J shed 3 bases, with 12 bases lying between them. DNA for the CDR3: TGTGCCAGCACTAGGAAAGCGGAAGAGACCCAGTACTTC. Protein: CASTRKAEETQYF.

The rearrangement links TRBV9 to TRBJ2-1; D perhaps matches TRBD2 (6 bases). CDR1 is SGDLS, CDR2 YYNGEE, per germline. The CDR3 totals 14 residues. With 0 bases removed from V and 4 bases from J, the gap between germline ends came to 8 bases. The CDR3 region is CASSVGSGYNEQFF. The CDR3 region has the DNA TGTGCCAGCAGCGTAGGTAGCGGATACAATGAGCAGTTCTTC.

Notes on this clone: The sample has other DNA sequences that encode this CDR3 too. The chain joins TRBV5-6 to TRBJ1-2, with TRBD1 as a possible D gene (5 bases). Trimming took off 0 bases at V and 5 bases at J, with 5 bases between the two ends. The CDR3 consists of 12 residues. Germline V gene lookup returns CDR1 SGHDT and CDR2 YYEEEE. The CDR3 spells CASSLAGYGYTF. The CDR3 coding sequence is TGTGCCAGCAGCTTGGCAGGGTATGGCTACACCTTC.

The chain recombines TRBV19 with TRBJ2-3; D gene uncertain. The ends were cut back, 0 bases at V and 2 bases at J, with 12 bases in the middle. The CDR3 spans 16 residues. The germline V gene has CDR1 LNHDA and CDR2 SQIVND (reference sequence). The CDR3 protein is CASSIDTTFYTDTQYF. The CDR3 DNA sequence: TGTGCCAGTAGTATAGATACGACATTTTACACAGATACGCAGTATTTT. The whole variable domain, remainder taken from reference TRBV19 and TRBJ2-3, is DGGITQSPKYLFRKEGQNVTLSCEQNLNHDAMYWYRQDPGQGLRLIYYSQIVNDFQKGDIAEGYSVSREKKESFPLTVTSAQKNPTAFYLCASSIDTTFYTDTQYFGPGTRLTVL.

This rearrangement joins TRBV27 to TRBJ2-1; tentative D call: TRBD1 (5 bases). V was cut by 1 base and J by 5 bases, with 21 bases left in between. CDR1 is MNHEY, CDR2 SMNVEV, per germline (reference sequence). The CDR3 runs 18 residues. CDR3 sequence (DNA): TGTGCCAGCAGTTTATATGGGGCTCCAAGCTCGAACGACAATGAGCAGTTCTTC. Its translation: CASSLYGAPSSNDNEQFF.

V gene TRBV5-5 combines with J gene TRBJ1-5, with 9 positions matching TRBD1. Germline V gene lookup returns CDR1 SGHKS and CDR2 YYEKEE (reference sequence). There are 15 residues in the CDR3. V dropped 4 bases and J dropped 7; count of bases not matched to a gene: 9. The CDR3 reads CASSPDRGLGQPQHF. The CDR3, as DNA: TGTGCCAGCAGCCCGGACAGGGGCCTTGGGCAGCCCCAGCATTTT.

The chain combines TRBV3-1 (or the pseudogene TRBV3-2) with TRBJ2-7; TRBD2 agrees at 15 bases. Trimming took 3 bases from V and 5 from J; bases not matched to a gene: 8. The length of the CDR3 is 17 residues. The germline gives CDR1 LGHDT, CDR2 YNNKEL (reference sequence). In DNA form, the CDR3 reads TGTGCCAGCAGCCAGGGACTAGCGGGAGGACCTCGGGACGAGCAGTACTTC. Protein sequence: CASSQGLAGGPRDEQYF.

V and J are TRBV5-4 and TRBJ1-1; D is possibly TRBD1 (5 bases). The V and J ends lost 5 bases and 1 base respectively, with 9 bases between them. The CDR3 runs to 13 residues. Germline CDR1 and CDR2: SGHNT and YYREEE (reference sequence). CDR3 sequence: CASSSGQNTEAFF. CDR3 sequence (DNA): TGTGCCAGCAGTTCTGGACAGAACACTGAAGCTTTCTTT. The entire variable domain, with the rest obtained from reference TRBV5-4 and TRBJ1-1, is as follows: ETGVTQSPTHLIKTRGQQVTLRCSSQSGHNTVSWYQQALGQGPQFIFQYYREEENGRGNFPPRFSGLQFPNYSSELNVNALELDDSALYLCASSSGQNTEAFFGQGTRLTVV.

The chain combines TRBV30 with TRBJ1-3; TRBD1 is a possible D gene (5 bases). V dropped 4 bases and J dropped 0 bases, with 16 bases sitting between them. The CDR3 contains 16 residues. CDR1 is GTSNPN and CDR2 is SVGIG in the germline V gene (reference sequence). CDR3 sequence (DNA): TGTGCCTGGACCTGGGGGGATTCGAGCTCTGGAAACACCATATATTTT. Translating gives CAWTWGDSSSGNTIYF. The full variable domain, in which reference TRBV30 and TRBJ1-3 provide the parts outside the CDR3, is SQTIHQWPATLVQPVGSPLSLECTVEGTSNPNLYWYRQAAGRGLQLLFYSVGIGQISSEVPQNLSASRPQDRQFILSSKKLLLSDSGFYLCAWTWGDSSSGNTIYFGEGSWLTVV.

The CDR3: CASSSSPSGLPDNTQYF. The DNA of the CDR3 is TGTGCCAGCAGCTCCAGCCCCTCGGGACTACCCGATAATACGCAGTATTTT. The chain has TRBV9 and TRBJ2-3; 7 positions agree with TRBD2. The CDR3 contains 17 residues. Germline values: CDR1 SGDLS, CDR2 YYNGEE. The trim removed 4 bases at V and 7 bases at J, leaving 18 bases unmatched.

This clone showed up just once. The gene calls are TRBV24-1 and TRBJ1-1, with 8 positions matching TRBD1. The V segment lost 4 bases and the J segment 11 bases; nucleotides outside the gene matches: 11. CDR3 length: 14 residues. The germline CDR1 and CDR2 sequences are KGHDR and SFDVKD. The CDR3, as DNA: TGTGCCACCAGTGACAACCAGGGGGCCAGGGGGGCTTTCTTT. Translation: CATSDNQGARGAFF.

The chain recombines TRBV5-1 with TRBJ2-7; 9 nucleotides line up with TRBD1. Germline V gene lookup returns CDR1 SGHRS and CDR2 YFSETQ. CDR3 length: 14 residues. Unmatched junction bases numbered 6, after V lost 3 bases and J lost 5 bases. The CDR3, as DNA: TGCGCCAGCAGCTGGGGGGACAGGGATAACGAGCAGTACTTC. Translation gives CASSWGDRDNEQYF.

The chain uses TRBV15 and TRBJ2-5, with 7 bases identical to TRBD1. Trimming cost V 3 bases and J 2 bases; bases outside gene matches: 3. Germline values: CDR1 LNHNV, CDR2 YYDKDF (reference sequence). This CDR3 has 14 amino acids. The CDR3 DNA sequence: TGTGCCACCAGCAGGACAGGGCCGCAAGAGACCCAGTACTTC. This gives the protein CATSRTGPQETQYF.

Here the CDR3 DNA reads TGTGCCTGGAGTGGAGGGTTTTCTGGAAACACCATATATTTT. The encoded protein is CAWSGGFSGNTIYF. This chain links TRBV30 with TRBJ1-3; no reliable D call. CDR3 size: 14 residues. Germline CDR1 is GTSNPN and CDR2 is SVGIG (reference sequence). Trimming stripped 1 base from V and 1 base from J, with 8 bases between.